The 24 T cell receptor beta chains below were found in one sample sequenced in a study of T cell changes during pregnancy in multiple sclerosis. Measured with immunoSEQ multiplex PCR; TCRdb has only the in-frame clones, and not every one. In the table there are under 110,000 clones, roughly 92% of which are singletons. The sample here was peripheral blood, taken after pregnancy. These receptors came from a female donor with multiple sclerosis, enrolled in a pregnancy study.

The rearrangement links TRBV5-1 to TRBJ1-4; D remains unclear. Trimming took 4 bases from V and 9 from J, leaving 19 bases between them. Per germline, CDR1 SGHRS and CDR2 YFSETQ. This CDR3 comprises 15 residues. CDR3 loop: CASSTTPSSSQKLFF. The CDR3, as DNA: TGCGCCAGCAGCACCACGCCTTCTAGTTCCCAAAAACTGTTTTTT.

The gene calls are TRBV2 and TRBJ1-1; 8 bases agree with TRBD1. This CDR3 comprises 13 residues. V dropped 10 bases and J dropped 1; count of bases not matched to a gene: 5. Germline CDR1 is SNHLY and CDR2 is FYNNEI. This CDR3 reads CAKSDRANTEAFF. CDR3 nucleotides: TGTGCCAAATCGGACAGGGCGAACACTGAAGCTTTCTTT.

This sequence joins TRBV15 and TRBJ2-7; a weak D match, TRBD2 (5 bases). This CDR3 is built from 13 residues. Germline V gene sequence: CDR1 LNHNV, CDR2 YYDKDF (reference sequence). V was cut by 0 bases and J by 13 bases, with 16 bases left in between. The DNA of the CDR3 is TGTGCCACCAGCAGAGATCGGGGTCAGGTGCCCTACTTC. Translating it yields CATSRDRGQVPYF.

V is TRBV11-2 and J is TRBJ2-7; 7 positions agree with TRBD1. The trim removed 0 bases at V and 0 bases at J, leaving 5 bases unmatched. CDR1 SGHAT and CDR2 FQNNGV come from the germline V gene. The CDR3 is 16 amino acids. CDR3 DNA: TGTGCCAGCAGCTTAGATCGGGGACAGAGCTCCTACGAGCAGTACTTC. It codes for CASSLDRGQSSYEQYF.

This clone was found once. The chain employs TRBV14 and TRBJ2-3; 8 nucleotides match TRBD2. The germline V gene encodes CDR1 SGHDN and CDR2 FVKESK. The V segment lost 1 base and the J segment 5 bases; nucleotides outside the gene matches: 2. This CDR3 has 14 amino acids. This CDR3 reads CASSQGAGVDTQYF. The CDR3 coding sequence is TGTGCCAGCAGCCAAGGAGCGGGAGTAGATACGCAGTATTTT.

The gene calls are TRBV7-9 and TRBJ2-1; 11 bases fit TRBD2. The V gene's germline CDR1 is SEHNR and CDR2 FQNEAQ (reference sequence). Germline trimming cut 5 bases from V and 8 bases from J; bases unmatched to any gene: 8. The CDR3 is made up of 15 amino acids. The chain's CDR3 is CASSPPSGRIDEQFF. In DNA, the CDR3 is TGTGCCAGCAGCCCCCCTAGCGGGAGGATCGATGAGCAGTTCTTC.

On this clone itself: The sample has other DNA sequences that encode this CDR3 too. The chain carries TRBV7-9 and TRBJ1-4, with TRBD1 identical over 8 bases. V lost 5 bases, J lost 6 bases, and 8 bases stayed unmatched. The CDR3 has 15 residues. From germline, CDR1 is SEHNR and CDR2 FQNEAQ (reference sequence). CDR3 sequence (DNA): TGTGCCAGCAGCGCAACGACAGGGGCACATGAAAAACTGTTTTTT. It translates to CASSATTGAHEKLFF.

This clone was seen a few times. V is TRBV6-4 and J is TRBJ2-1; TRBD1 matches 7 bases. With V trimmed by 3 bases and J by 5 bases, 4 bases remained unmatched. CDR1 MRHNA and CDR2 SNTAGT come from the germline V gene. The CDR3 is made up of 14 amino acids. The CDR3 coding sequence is TGTGCCAGCAGTGAGGGACAGAGTCACAATGAGCAGTTCTTC. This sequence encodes CASSEGQSHNEQFF.

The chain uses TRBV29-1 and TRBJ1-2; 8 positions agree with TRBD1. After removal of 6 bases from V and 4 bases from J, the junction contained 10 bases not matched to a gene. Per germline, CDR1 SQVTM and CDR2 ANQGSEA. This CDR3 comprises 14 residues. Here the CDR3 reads CSVDDDRGLYGYTF. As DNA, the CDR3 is TGCAGCGTAGATGATGACAGGGGACTCTATGGCTACACCTTC. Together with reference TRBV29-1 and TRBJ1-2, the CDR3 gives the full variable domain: SAVISQKPSRDICQRGTSLTIQCQVDSQVTMMFWYRQQPGQSLTLIATANQGSEATYESGFVIDKFPISRPNLTFSTLTVSNMSPEDSSIYLCSVDDDRGLYGYTFGSGTRLTVV.

CDR3 protein: CASSEWRGPNYGYTF. CDR3 sequence (DNA): TGTGCCAGCAGTGAATGGCGGGGACCAAACTATGGCTACACCTTC. This chain uses TRBV2 with TRBJ1-2; D is perhaps TRBD1 (5 bases). The CDR3 spans 15 residues. The V end lost 2 bases, the J end lost 2 bases, and 12 bases lay between the germline ends. From germline, CDR1 is SNHLY and CDR2 FYNNEI.

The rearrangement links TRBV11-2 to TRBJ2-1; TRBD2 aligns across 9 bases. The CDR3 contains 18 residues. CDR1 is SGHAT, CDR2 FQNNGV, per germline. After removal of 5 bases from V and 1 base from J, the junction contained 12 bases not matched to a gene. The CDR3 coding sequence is TGTGCCAGCAGCCCCCAGCTGGGGCTAGCGGGGTCCTACAATGAGCAGTTCTTC. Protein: CASSPQLGLAGSYNEQFF.

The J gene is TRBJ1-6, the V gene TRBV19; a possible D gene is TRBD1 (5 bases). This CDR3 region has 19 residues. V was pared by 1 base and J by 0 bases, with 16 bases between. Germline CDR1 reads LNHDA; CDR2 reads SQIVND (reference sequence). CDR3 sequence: CASSIATPGGSSYNSPLHF. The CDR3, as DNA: TGTGCCAGTAGTATAGCTACACCCGGGGGGAGCTCCTATAATTCACCCCTCCACTTT.

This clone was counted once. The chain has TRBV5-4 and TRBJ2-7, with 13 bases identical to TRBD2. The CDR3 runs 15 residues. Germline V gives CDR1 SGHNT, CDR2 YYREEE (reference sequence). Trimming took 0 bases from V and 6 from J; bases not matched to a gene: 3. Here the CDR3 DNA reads TGTGCCAGCAGCTTGGCCCGGACTAGCGGGAGCGAGCAGTACTTC. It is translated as CASSLARTSGSEQYF.

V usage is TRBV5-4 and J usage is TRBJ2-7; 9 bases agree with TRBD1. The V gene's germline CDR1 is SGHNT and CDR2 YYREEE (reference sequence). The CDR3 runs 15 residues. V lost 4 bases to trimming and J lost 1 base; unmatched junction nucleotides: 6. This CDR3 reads CASSRGTGPSYEQYF. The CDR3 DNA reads TGTGCCAGCAGCCGAGGGACAGGGCCTTCCTACGAGCAGTACTTC.

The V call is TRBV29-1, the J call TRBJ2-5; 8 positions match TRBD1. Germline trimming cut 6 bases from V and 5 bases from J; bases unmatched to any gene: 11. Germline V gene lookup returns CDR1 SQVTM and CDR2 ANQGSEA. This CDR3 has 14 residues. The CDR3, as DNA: TGCAGCGTAAGGACAGGGTGGTCCGGGGAGACCCAGTACTTC. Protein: CSVRTGWSGETQYF. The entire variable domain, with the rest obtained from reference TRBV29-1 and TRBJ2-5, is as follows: SAVISQKPSRDICQRGTSLTIQCQVDSQVTMMFWYRQQPGQSLTLIATANQGSEATYESGFVIDKFPISRPNLTFSTLTVSNMSPEDSSIYLCSVRTGWSGETQYFGPGTRLLVL.

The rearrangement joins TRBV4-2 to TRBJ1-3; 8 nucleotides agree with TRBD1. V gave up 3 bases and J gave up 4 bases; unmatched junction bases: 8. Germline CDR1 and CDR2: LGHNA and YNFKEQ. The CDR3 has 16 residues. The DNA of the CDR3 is TGTGCCAGCAGCCAGCCGCAGGGGGCGCACGGAAACACCATATATTTT. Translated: CASSQPQGAHGNTIYF.

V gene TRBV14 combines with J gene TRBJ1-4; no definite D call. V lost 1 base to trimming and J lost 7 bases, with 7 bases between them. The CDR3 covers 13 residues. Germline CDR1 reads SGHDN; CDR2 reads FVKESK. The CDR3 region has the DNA TGTGCCAGCAGCCAAGTATCCGGTGAAAAACTGTTTTTT. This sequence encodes CASSQVSGEKLFF.

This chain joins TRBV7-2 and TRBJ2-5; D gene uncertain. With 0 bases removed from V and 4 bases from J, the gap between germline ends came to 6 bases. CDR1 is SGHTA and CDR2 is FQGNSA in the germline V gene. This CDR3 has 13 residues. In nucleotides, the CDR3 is TGTGCCAGCAGCTTAGCGCCAGTAGAGACCCAGTACTTC. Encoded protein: CASSLAPVETQYF.

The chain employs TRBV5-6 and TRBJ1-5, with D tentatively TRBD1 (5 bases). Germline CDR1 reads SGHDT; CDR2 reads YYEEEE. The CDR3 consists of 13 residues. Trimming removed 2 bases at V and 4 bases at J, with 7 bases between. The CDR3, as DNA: TGTGCCAGCAGCTTCGGGACTAATCAGCCCCAGCATTTT. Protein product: CASSFGTNQPQHF.

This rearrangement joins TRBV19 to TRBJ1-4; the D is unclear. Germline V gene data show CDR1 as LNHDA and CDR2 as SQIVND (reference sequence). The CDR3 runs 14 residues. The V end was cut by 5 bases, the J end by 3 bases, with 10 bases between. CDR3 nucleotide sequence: TGTGCCAGTAGTGAGAGGTTCCCTAATGAAAAACTGTTTTTT. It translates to CASSERFPNEKLFF.

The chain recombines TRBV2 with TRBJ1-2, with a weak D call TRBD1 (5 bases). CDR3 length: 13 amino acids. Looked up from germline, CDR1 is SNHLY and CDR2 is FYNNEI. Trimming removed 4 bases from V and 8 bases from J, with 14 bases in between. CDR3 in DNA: TGTGCCAGCAGTGTAGGGGTATCGGAAGGCTACACCTTC. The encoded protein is CASSVGVSEGYTF.

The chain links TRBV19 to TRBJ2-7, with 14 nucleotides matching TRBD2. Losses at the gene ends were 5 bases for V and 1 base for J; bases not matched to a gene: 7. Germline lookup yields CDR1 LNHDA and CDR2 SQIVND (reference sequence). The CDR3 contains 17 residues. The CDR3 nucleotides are TGTGCCAGTAGTGGGACTAGCGGGAGATCTGGGTCCTACGAGCAGTACTTC. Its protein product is CASSGTSGRSGSYEQYF.

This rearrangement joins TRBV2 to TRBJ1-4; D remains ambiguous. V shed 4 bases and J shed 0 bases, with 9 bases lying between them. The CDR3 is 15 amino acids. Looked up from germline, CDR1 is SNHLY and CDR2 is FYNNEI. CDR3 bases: TGTGCCAGCAGTGTACGACAAGCAACTAATGAAAAACTGTTTTTT. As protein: CASSVRQATNEKLFF.

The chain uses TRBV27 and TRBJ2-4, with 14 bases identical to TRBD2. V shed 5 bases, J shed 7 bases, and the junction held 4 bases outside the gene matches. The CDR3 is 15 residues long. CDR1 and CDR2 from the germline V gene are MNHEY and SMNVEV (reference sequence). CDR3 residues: CASSTGLAGENIQYF. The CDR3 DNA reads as TGTGCCAGCAGTACGGGACTAGCGGGAGAGAACATTCAGTACTTC.